This T cell receptor (beta chain) came from a study of cytomegalovirus exposure and HLA in healthy donors. The CDR3 has 18 amino acids. V was pared by 3 bases and J by 5 bases, with 22 bases between. Germline V gene data show CDR1 as PRHDT and CDR2 as FYEKMQ (reference sequence). Some clones are missing from TCRdb's copy, which holds only in-frame ones; the method was immunoSEQ multiplex PCR. This sample yields 190,000 or so clones, of which roughly 88% are seen a single time; around 15% belongs to the top ten. The receptor's source is a woman aged 25 to 45 in good health and CMV-seropositive. Sequenced material: PBMCs. The chain combines TRBV13 with TRBJ1-4; D gene ambiguous. The CDR3 sequence: CASSFWVAGLDLNEKLFF. The DNA for the CDR3 is TGTGCCAGCAGCTTCTGGGTCGCTGGACTGGACCTAAATGAAAAACTGTTTTTT. Full variable domain (missing parts from reference TRBV13 and TRBJ1-4): AAGVIQSPRHLIKEKRETATLKCYPIPRHDTVYWYQQGPGQDPQFLISFYEKMQSDKGSIPDRFSAQQFSDYHSELNMSSLELGDSALYFCASSFWVAGLDLNEKLFFGSGTQLSVL.